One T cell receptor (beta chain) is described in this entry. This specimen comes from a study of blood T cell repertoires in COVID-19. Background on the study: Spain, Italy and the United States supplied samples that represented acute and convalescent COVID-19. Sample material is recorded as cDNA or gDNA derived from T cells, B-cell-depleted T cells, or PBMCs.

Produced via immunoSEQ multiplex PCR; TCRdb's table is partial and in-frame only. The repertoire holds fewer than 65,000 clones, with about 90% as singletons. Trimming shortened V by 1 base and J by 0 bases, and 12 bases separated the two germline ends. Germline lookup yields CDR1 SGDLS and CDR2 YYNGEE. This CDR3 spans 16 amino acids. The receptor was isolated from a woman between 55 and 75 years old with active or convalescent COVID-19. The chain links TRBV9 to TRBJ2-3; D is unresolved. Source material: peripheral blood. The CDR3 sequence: CASSVRTDWSTDTQYF. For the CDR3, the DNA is TGTGCCAGCAGCGTAAGAACCGACTGGAGCACAGATACGCAGTATTTT.